This T cell receptor beta chain emerged from a study of type 1 and type 2 diabetes patients. Turning to the study itself: T cells were magnetically sorted from PBMCs as CD4+ or CD8+ subsets.

The CDR3 loop spans 15 amino acids. Germline values: CDR1 LNHNV, CDR2 YYDKDF (reference sequence). V lost 1 base and J 10 bases, leaving 17 bases between the germline ends. Amplification started from genomic DNA. A primer set of 30 forward and 13 reverse primers amplified the CDR3. Each CDR3 protein gets one entry after TCRdb re-called the multiplex PCR reads with MiXCR. The table shows more than 250,000 distinct CDR3 sequences, with roughly 50% occurring only once. About this clonotype: One base away lies a much larger clone, so this may be a sequencing read error.

Sample: peripheral blood mononuclear cells (PBMCs). The chain combines TRBV15 with TRBJ2-1; D gene unclear. The TCR originated in a man aged 18 to 30 with type 2 diabetes. The CDR3 region is CATSRVGLGYSEQFF. CDR3 in DNA: TGTGCCACCAGCAGAGTGGGGTTGGGGTACAGCGAGCAGTTCTTC.